This T cell receptor (beta chain) was recovered during a study of cytomegalovirus exposure and HLA in healthy donors. For the study at large: A subsequent analysis stated that the 95 to 150 validation repertoires were run on the same platform as the 550 to 750 first-cohort repertoires.

Germline values: CDR1 SGHAT, CDR2 FQNNGV. This CDR3 has 15 amino acids. V lost 2 bases and J lost 7; bases outside the gene matches: 8. Profiled with immunoSEQ multiplex PCR; TCRdb holds only in-frame clones, not every one. The profile covers roughly 120,000 clones, with more than 70% appearing a single time and 1.9% taken by the ten largest. Study-level findings and limits: Researchers catalogued 160 or so TCR beta chains as cytomegalovirus-associated. Clusters of TCRs from the first cohort tended to co-occur in the approximately 130 validation repertoires (as a later analysis found). A few chains linked to CMV were shown in vitro to be specific for CMV antigens.

Concerning this clone: Its antigen is still unknown.

The sequenced material came from PBMCs. This receptor was taken from a young woman in good health and CMV-seronegative. The gene calls are TRBV11-2 and TRBJ2-1; 7 bases are shared with TRBD1. CDR3 DNA sequence: TGTGCCAGCAGCTTAACGCGACAGGGACAAAATGAGCAGTTCTTC. Residues: CASSLTRQGQNEQFF.